The entry that follows covers one T cell receptor (beta chain) sequence. Its antigen remains unknown. One junction end disagrees with the germline gene, perhaps due to a read error. There are 12 residues in the CDR3. Germline V gene sequence: CDR1 ENHRY, CDR2 SYGVKD. The sample originates from a study of T cell responses to AZD1222 COVID-19 vaccine. Broader study findings: As reported, nearly half of all spike-specific TCRs target variant regions that are unmutated. A mostly white British donor set with more females was recruited, and clonal diversity was possibly underestimated. Across spike, vaccine-associated CD4 TCRs were found, dominant at 160-218 and 743-854.

Profiling relied on immunoSEQ multiplex PCR, and the TCRdb table lists in-frame clones only, not all of them. The sample consists of 150,000 or so clones, 92% of them appearing once. The TCR sequence derives from an adult who received the AZD1222 COVID-19 vaccine. Sequencing was performed on peripheral blood, taken 28 days after the second AZD1222 dose. The rearrangement links TRBV10-3 to TRBJ2-7; TRBD1 is a possible D gene (5 bases). CDR3 sequence: CAITEQGYEQYF. CDR3 bases: TGTGCCATCACTGAGCAGGGCTACGAGCAGTACTTC.